This TCR beta chain was identified during a study of CD8 T cells in Susac syndrome. Per germline, CDR1 SGHRS and CDR2 YFSETQ. The CDR3 is 14 amino acids. Whole-study findings and limits: CD4+ repertoires of Susac syndrome patients lacked detectable clonal expansion.

This clonotype was counted a single time. The target antigen is unknown. An end of the junction differs from the germline gene, which may be a read error. When the RNA was reverse transcribed, random hexamers were used with an input of about 0.45 to 1 ug. TCRdb reprocessed the immunoSEQ multiplex PCR reads via MiXCR and lists one record per CDR3 protein. The sample has some 170,000 distinct CDR3 sequences, roughly 94% seen once. J is TRBJ2-2 and V is TRBV5-1; 7 positions match TRBD2. The sequenced sample consisted of CD4+ T cells from PBMCs. This clonotype originated in a human donor with Susac syndrome. The CDR3 spells CASTLGGFAGELFF. The CDR3 nucleotides read TGCGCCAGCACCTTGGGGGGGTTCGCCGGGGAGCTGTTTTTT.